The rows below give T cell receptor beta chains drawn from one sample of a study of cytomegalovirus exposure and HLA in healthy donors. Generated by immunoSEQ multiplex PCR, the TCRdb table keeps only in-frame clones and is missing some. The table shows 190,000 or so clones, with over 80% occurring only once. The sample consisted of PBMCs. These TCRs come from a man aged 50 or older in good health and CMV-seronegative. CDR3s include the opening cysteine and the closing phenylalanine or tryptophan. Fields, in order: clone size, J gene, V gene, D gene, CDR3 DNA, CDR3 protein. The D gene is left open where the match is weak. Expanded clones are given a class, and other clones once, few, many or no size at all.

clone size: -; J gene: TRBJ2-5; V gene: TRBV7-9; D gene: -; CDR3 DNA: TGTTCCAGTCTGGCGGGCGGGGAGACCCAGTACTTC; CDR3 protein: CSSLAGGETQYF
clone size: -; J gene: TRBJ2-7; V gene: TRBV7-9; D gene: -; CDR3 DNA: TGTGCCAGCAGCTCGGGACTGGATCCGGGGGAGCAGTACTTC; CDR3 protein: CASSSGLDPGEQYF
clone size: -; J gene: TRBJ1-2; V gene: TRBV6-5; D gene: -; CDR3 DNA: TGTGCCAGCGGGGGGAACTATGGCTACACCTTC; CDR3 protein: CASGGNYGYTF
clone size: -; J gene: TRBJ1-1; V gene: TRBV18; D gene: -; CDR3 DNA: TGTGCCAGCTCACCGGGGGCGGGCACTGAAGCTTTCTTT; CDR3 protein: CASSPGAGTEAFF
clone size: -; J gene: TRBJ1-1; V gene: TRBV7-2; D gene: -; CDR3 DNA: TGTGCCAGCAGCTCAATGGGCCTACAGGGAATGAACACTGAAGCTTTCTTT; CDR3 protein: CASSSMGLQGMNTEAFF
clone size: -; J gene: TRBJ1-4; V gene: TRBV4-1; D gene: -; CDR3 DNA: TGCGCCAGCAGCCAAGGAGTACTCGCAACTAATGAAAAACTGTTTTTT; CDR3 protein: CASSQGVLATNEKLFF
clone size: -; J gene: TRBJ1-2; V gene: TRBV6-5; D gene: -; CDR3 DNA: TGTGCCAGCAGTTTGGACGGGGACTATGGCTACACCTTC; CDR3 protein: CASSLDGDYGYTF
clone size: -; J gene: TRBJ2-1; V gene: TRBV28; D gene: TRBD2; CDR3 DNA: TGTGCCAGCAGTTCTCCACGACTAGCGGGAGAGGGGAATGAGCAGTTCTTC; CDR3 protein: CASSSPRLAGEGNEQFF
clone size: few; J gene: TRBJ1-1; V gene: TRBV19; D gene: -; CDR3 DNA: TGTGCCAGTAGTATAGCTGGCCAGAACACTGAAGCTTTCTTT; CDR3 protein: CASSIAGQNTEAFF
clone size: -; J gene: TRBJ2-3; V gene: TRBV4-2; D gene: -; CDR3 DNA: TGTGCCAGCAGCCAGGGGGGAGATACGCAGTATTTT; CDR3 protein: CASSQGGDTQYF
clone size: -; J gene: TRBJ2-5; V gene: TRBV19; D gene: -; CDR3 DNA: TGTGGGGTCCGGCCGGGGGTGCATCCTAGGGAGACCCAGTACTTC; CDR3 protein: CGVRPGVHPRETQYF
clone size: -; J gene: TRBJ2-7; V gene: TRBV7-3; D gene: TRBD2; CDR3 DNA: TGTGCCAGCAGCTTAAAAGCGGGAGAGAGCCACGAGCAGTACTTC; CDR3 protein: CASSLKAGESHEQYF
clone size: -; J gene: TRBJ1-1; V gene: TRBV5-1; D gene: -; CDR3 DNA: TGCGCCAGCAGCTTGGTTTCGAGCACTGAAGCTTTCTTT; CDR3 protein: CASSLVSSTEAFF
clone size: -; J gene: TRBJ2-7; V gene: TRBV5-4; D gene: TRBD2; CDR3 DNA: TGTGCCAGCAGCTTACCGGGACTAGCGGGATCCTTGGGGTACGAGCAGTACTTC; CDR3 protein: CASSLPGLAGSLGYEQYF
clone size: -; J gene: TRBJ1-2; V gene: TRBV9; D gene: -; CDR3 DNA: TGTGCCAGCAGCGCACTTACAGGGTTCGATGGCTACACCTTC; CDR3 protein: CASSALTGFDGYTF
clone size: -; J gene: TRBJ2-2; V gene: TRBV18; D gene: -; CDR3 DNA: TGTGCCAGCTCACCGATCGACAGCTACACCGGGGAGCTGTTTTTT; CDR3 protein: CASSPIDSYTGELFF
clone size: -; J gene: TRBJ2-4; V gene: TRBV5-1; D gene: -; CDR3 DNA: TGCGCCAGCAGCTTCCGAGGGGGGGACGCGAACATTCAGTACTTC; CDR3 protein: CASSFRGGDANIQYF
clone size: -; J gene: TRBJ2-2; V gene: TRBV27; D gene: -; CDR3 DNA: TGTGCCAGCAGGCTAGCGACTTACACCGGGGAGCTGTTTTTT; CDR3 protein: CASRLATYTGELFF
clone size: -; J gene: TRBJ2-7; V gene: TRBV5-1; D gene: -; CDR3 DNA: TGCGCCAGCAGCTTTCAGGCCAGCTCCTACGAGCAGTACTTC; CDR3 protein: CASSFQASSYEQYF